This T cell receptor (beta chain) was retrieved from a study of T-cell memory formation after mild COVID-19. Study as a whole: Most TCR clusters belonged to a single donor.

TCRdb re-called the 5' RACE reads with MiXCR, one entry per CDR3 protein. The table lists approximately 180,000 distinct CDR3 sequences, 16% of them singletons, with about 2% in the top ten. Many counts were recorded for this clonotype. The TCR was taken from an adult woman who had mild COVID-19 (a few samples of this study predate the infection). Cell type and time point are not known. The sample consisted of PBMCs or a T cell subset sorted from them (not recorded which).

CDR3 in amino acids: CASSPGQSETQYF. As DNA, the CDR3 is TGTGCCAGCAGCCCGGGACAGTCAGAGACCCAGTACTTC. The genes are TRBV6-2 or TRBV6-3 and TRBJ2-5; 7 bases match TRBD1. The germline gives CDR1 MNHEY, CDR2 SVGEGT. V lost 6 bases, J lost 4 bases, and 5 bases stayed unmatched. The CDR3 has 13 amino acids.